This T cell receptor beta chain was sequenced during a study of sequential checkpoint blockade in melanoma. Study as a whole: Arm A got nivolumab then ipilimumab; arm B the reverse, 1:1.

This clone was detected a few times. Treatment given: randomized to nivolumab then ipilimumab (arm A) or the reverse (arm B). Germline V CDR1 and CDR2: ENHRY, SYGVKD. The CDR3 has 15 residues. The trim removed 2 bases at V and 5 bases at J, leaving 6 bases unmatched. Produced via immunoSEQ multiplex PCR; TCRdb's table is partial and in-frame only. The table lists roughly 9,100 clones, roughly 23% of them singletons. This TCR was sampled from a human donor with melanoma. This sample comprised tumor tissue (inferred from file names), obtained from a patient given nivolumab and ipilimumab in sequence. This rearrangement joins TRBV10-3 to TRBJ2-7, with 10 bases matching TRBD2. This CDR3 is CAISEPAGGPHEQYF. The DNA of the CDR3 is TGTGCCATCAGTGAGCCAGCGGGGGGGCCCCACGAGCAGTACTTC.